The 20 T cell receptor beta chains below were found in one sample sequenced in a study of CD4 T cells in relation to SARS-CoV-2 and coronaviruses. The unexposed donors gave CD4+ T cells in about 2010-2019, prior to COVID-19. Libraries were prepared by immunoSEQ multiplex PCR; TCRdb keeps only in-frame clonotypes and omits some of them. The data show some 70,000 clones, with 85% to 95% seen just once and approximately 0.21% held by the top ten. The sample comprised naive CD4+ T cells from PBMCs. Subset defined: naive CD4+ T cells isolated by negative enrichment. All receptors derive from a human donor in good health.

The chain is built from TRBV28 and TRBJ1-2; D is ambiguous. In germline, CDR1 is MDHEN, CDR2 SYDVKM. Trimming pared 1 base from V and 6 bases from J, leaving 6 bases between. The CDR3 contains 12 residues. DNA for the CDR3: TGTGCCAGCAGTTTATCCGGGGATGGCTACACCTTC. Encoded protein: CASSLSGDGYTF.

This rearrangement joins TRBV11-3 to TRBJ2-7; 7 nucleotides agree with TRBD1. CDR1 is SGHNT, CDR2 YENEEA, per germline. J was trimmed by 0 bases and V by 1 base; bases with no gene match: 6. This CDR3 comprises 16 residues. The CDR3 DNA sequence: TGTGCCAGCAGCTTAGTACGGGGACAGCTCTCCTACGAGCAGTACTTC. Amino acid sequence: CASSLVRGQLSYEQYF. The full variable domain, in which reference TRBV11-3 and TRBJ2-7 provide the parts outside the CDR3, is EAGVVQSPRYKIIEKKQPVAFWCNPISGHNTLYWYLQNLGQGPELLIRYENEEAVDDSQLPKDRFSAERLKGVDSTLKIQPAELGDSAVYLCASSLVRGQLSYEQYFGPGTRLTVT.

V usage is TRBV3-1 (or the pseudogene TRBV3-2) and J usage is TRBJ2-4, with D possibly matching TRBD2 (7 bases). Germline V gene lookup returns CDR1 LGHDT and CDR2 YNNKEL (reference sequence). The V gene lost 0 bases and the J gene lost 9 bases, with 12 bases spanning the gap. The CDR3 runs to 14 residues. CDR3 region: CASSQDGGGGIQYF. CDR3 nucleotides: TGTGCCAGCAGCCAAGATGGGGGCGGGGGCATTCAGTACTTC.

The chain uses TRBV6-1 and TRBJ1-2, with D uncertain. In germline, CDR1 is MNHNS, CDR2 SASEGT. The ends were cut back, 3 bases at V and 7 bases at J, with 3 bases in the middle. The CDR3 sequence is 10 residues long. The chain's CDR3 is CASSDPGYTF. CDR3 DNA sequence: TGTGCCAGCAGTGACCCTGGCTACACCTTC.

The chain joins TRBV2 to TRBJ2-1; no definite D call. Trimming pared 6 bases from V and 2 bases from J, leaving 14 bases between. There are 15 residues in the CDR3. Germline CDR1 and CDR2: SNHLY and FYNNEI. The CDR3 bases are TGTGCCAGCAGCCCCCAGGCGCCAACCTACAATGAGCAGTTCTTC. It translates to CASSPQAPTYNEQFF. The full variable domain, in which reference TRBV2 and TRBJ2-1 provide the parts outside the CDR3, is EPEVTQTPSHQVTQMGQEVILRCVPISNHLYFYWYRQILGQKVEFLVSFYNNEISEKSEIFDDQFSVERPDGSNFTLKIRSTKLEDSAMYFCASSPQAPTYNEQFFGPGTRLTVL.

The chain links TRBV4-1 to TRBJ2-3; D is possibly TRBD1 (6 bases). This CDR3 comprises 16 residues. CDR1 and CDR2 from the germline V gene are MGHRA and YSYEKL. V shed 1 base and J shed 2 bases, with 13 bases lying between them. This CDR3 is CASSQVLGHHTDTQYF. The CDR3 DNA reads TGCGCCAGCAGCCAAGTCCTGGGACACCACACAGATACGCAGTATTTT.

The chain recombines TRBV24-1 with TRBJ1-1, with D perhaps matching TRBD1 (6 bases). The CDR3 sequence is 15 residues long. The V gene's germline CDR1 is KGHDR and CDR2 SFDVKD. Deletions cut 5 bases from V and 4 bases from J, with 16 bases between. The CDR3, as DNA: TGTGCCACCAGTGCTAACAGGGTAAGGGGCACTGAAGCTTTCTTT. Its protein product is CATSANRVRGTEAFF.

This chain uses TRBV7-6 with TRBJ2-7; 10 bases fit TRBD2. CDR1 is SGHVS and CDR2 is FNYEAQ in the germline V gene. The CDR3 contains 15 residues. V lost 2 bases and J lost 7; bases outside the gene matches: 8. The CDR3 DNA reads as TGTGCCAGCAGCTTACTAGCGGGGGACCCTTGGGAGCAGTACTTC. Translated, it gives CASSLLAGDPWEQYF.

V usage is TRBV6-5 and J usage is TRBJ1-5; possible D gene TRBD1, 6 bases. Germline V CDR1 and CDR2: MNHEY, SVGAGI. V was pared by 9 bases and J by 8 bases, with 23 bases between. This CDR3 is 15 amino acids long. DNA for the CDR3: TGTGCCAGTAATTTGGGGGGGGCCGGGGGAGAGCCCCAGCATTTT. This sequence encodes CASNLGGAGGEPQHF.

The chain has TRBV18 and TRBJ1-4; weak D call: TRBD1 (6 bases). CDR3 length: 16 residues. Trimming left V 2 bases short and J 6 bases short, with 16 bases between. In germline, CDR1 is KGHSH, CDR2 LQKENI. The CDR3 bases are TGTGCCAGCTCACCATCGGGGGCGGGTCAGTATGAAAAACTGTTTTTT. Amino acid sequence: CASSPSGAGQYEKLFF.

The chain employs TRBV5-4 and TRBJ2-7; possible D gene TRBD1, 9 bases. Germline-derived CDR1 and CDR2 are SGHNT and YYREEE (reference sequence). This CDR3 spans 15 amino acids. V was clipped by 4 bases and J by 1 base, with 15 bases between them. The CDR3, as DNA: TGTGCCAGCAGCCCGGGGGGGACAGGGTCCTACGAGCAGTACTTC. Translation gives CASSPGGTGSYEQYF.

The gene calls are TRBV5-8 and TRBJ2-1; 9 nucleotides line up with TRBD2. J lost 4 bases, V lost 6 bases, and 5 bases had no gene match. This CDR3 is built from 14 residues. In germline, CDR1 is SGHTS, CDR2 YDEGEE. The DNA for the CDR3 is TGTGCCAGCAATAGCGGGAGTTTATACAATGAGCAGTTCTTC. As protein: CASNSGSLYNEQFF.

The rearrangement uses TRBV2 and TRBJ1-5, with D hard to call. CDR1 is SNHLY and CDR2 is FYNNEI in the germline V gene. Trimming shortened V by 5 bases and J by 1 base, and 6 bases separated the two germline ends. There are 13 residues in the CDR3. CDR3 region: CASSWWSNQPQHF. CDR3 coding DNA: TGTGCCAGCAGTTGGTGGAGCAATCAGCCCCAGCATTTT.

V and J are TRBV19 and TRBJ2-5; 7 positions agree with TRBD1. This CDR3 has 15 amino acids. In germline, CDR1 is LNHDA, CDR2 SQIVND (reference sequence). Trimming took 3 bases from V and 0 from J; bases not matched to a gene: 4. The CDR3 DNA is TGTGCCAGTAGTATTGCCGGGACAGACCAAGAGACCCAGTACTTC. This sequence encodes CASSIAGTDQETQYF.

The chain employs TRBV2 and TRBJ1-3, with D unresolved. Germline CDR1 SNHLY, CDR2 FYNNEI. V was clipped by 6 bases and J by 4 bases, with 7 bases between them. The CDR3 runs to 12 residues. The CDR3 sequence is CASSVQGNTIYF. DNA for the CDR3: TGTGCCAGCAGCGTACAGGGAAACACCATATATTTT.

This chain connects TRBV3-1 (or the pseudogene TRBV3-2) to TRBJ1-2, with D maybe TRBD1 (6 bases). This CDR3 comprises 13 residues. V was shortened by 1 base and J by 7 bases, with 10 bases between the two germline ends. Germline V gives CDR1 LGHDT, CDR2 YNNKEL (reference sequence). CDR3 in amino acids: CASSQATGAGYTF. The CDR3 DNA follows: TGTGCCAGCAGCCAAGCGACAGGTGCTGGCTACACCTTC.

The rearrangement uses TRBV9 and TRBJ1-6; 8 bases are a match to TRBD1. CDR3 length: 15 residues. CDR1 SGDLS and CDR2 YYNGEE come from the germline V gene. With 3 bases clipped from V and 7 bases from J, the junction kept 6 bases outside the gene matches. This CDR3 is CASSGGTGWNSPLHF. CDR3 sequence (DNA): TGTGCCAGCAGCGGGGGGACAGGATGGAATTCACCCCTCCACTTT.

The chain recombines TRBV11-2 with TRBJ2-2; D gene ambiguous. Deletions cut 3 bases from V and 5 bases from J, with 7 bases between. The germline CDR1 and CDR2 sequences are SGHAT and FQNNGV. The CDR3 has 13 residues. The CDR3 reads CASSFLGTGELFF. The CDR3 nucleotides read TGTGCCAGCAGCTTTTTGGGGACCGGGGAGCTGTTTTTT.

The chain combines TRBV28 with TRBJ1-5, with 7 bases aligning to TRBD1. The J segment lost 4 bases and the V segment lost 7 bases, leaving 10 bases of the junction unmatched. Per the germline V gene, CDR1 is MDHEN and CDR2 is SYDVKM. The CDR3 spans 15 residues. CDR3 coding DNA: TGTGCCAGCACCCAGGTGGGCAGGGGGAATCAGCCCCAGCATTTT. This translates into CASTQVGRGNQPQHF.

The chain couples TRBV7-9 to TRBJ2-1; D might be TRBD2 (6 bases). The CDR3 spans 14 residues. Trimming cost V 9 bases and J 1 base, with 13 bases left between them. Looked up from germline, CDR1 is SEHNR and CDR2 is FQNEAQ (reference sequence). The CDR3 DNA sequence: TGTGCCAGTGAGGCGGGAACGTCCTACAATGAGCAGTTCTTC. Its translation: CASEAGTSYNEQFF.